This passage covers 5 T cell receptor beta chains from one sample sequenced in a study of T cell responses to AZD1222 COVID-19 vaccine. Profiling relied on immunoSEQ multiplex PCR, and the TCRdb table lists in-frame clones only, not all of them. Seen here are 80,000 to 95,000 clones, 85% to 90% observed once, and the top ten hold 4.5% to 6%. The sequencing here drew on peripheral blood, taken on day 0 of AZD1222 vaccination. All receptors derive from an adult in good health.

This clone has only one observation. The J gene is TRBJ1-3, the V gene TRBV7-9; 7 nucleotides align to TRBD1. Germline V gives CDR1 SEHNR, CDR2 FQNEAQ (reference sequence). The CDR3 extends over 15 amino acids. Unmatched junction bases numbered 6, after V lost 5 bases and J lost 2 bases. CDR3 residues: CASSTNRGTGNTIYF. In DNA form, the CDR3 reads TGTGCCAGCAGCACTAACAGGGGCACTGGAAACACCATATATTTT.

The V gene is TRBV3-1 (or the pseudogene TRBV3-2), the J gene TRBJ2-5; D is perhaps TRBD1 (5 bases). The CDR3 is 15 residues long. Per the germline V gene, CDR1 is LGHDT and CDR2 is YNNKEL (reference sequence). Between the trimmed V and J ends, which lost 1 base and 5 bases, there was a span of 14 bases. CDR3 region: CASSQGTGLRETQYF. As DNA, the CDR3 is TGTGCCAGCAGCCAAGGAACAGGTCTTAGGGAGACCCAGTACTTC.

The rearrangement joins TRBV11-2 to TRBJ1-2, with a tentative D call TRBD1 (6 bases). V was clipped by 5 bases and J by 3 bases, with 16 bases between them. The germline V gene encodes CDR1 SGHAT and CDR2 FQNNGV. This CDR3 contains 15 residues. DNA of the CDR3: TGTGCCAGCAGCCCCTCACAGGGAGTAGACTATGGCTACACCTTC. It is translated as CASSPSQGVDYGYTF.

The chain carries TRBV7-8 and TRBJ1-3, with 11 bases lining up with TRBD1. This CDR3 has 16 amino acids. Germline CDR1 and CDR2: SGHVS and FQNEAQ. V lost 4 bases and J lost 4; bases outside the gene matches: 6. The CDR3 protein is CASSSRTGGRGNTIYF. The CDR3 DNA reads TGTGCCAGCAGCTCCAGGACAGGGGGCAGAGGAAACACCATATATTTT.

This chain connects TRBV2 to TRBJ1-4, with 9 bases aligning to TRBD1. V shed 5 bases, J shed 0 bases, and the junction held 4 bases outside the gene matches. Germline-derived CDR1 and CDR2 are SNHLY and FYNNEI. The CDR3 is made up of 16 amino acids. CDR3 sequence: CASSWDRDATNEKLFF. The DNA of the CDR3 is TGTGCCAGCAGTTGGGACAGGGATGCAACTAATGAAAAACTGTTTTTT.